This paragraph covers one T cell receptor beta chain sequence. Its target is unknown. Other nucleotide sequences from this sample produce the same CDR3. The primer mix had 60 Vbeta and 13 Jbeta primers. Sequencing was performed with immunoSEQ multiplex PCR; in TCRdb, only in-frame clones are kept and a portion is missing. Among 150,000 to 180,000 clones listed, about 68% were seen once. Germline lookup yields CDR1 SGDLS and CDR2 YYNGEE. Trimming shortened V by 0 bases and J by 8 bases, and 8 bases separated the two germline ends. This CDR3 contains 12 residues. Donors counted as nominally healthy when sampled, yet unrecorded immune exposures were likely. The sample comes from a study of cytomegalovirus exposure and HLA in healthy donors. Study-wide points: Some V segments could not be told apart, so they were left out, TRBV6-2 and TRBV6-3 among them. Rarity marked most TCR sequences, yet some public TCRs occurred in many donors.

This chain connects TRBV9 to TRBJ1-2; the D is unclear. Material for sequencing was PBMCs. The receptor's source is a man aged 18 to 30 in good health and CMV-seronegative. The CDR3 loop is CASSVEGGGYTF. In nucleotides, the CDR3 is TGTGCCAGCAGCGTAGAGGGAGGCGGCTACACCTTC.